This TCR beta chain emerged from a study of OX40 agonist ivuxolimab in advanced cancers. Whole-study results and caveats: Some of the nonresponding patients also showed low levels of normalized T-cell clonal expansion. Both blood CD4+ and CD8+ T cells showed clonal growth by week 6 at 0.1 to 3.0 mg/kg.

TCRdb's table, derived via immunoSEQ multiplex PCR, lists solely in-frame clones and lacks some. The repertoire has roughly 100,000 clones, 90% of them found once; the top ten carry more than 0.4%. Germline assignment: CDR1 GTSNPN and CDR2 SVGIG (reference sequence). This CDR3 is 13 amino acids long. With 0 bases removed from V and 3 bases from J, the gap between germline ends came to 8 bases. This clone is judged medium-sized. Its specificity is unknown. The J gene is TRBJ1-1, the V gene TRBV30; D ambiguous. This receptor was identified in an adult with an advanced solid tumor such as melanoma, head and neck, liver or kidney cancer. The specimen comprised CD4+ or CD8+ T cells sorted from blood, sampled in a trial of the OX40 agonist ivuxolimab. The CDR3 region is CAWSVGVHTEAFF. The CDR3, as DNA: TGTGCCTGGAGTGTCGGGGTACACACTGAAGCTTTCTTT.